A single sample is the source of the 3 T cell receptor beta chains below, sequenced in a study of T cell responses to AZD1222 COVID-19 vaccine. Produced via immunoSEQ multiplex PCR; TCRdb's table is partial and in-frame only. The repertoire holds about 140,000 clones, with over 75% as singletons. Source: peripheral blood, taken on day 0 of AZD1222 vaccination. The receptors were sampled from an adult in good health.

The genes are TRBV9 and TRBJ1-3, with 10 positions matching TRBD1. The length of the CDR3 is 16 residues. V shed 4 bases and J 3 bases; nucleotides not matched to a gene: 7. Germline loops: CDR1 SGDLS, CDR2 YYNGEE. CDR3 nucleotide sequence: TGTGCCAGCAGCTTTGGGACAGGGGAGGATGGAAACACCATATATTTT. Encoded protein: CASSFGTGEDGNTIYF.

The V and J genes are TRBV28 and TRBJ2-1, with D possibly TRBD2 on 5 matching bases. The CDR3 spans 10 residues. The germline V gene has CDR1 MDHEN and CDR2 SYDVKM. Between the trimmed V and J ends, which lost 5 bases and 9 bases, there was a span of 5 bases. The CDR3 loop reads CASSGGEQFF. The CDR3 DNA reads TGTGCCAGCAGTGGAGGTGAGCAGTTCTTC.

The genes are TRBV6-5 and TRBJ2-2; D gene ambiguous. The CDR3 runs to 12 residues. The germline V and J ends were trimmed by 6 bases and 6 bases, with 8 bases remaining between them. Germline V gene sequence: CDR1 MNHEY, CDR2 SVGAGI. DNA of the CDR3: TGTGCCAGCAGCCTAGACCCCGGGGAGCTGTTTTTT. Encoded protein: CASSLDPGELFF.